This T cell receptor beta chain is from a study of OX40 agonist ivuxolimab in advanced cancers. About the research overall: Partial responses were achieved by three patients: one hepatocellular carcinoma, two cutaneous melanoma.

The assay was immunoSEQ multiplex PCR, and TCRdb's table has in-frame clones only and misses some. The repertoire holds tens of thousands of clones, with 88% as singletons. This TCR derives from an adult with an advanced solid tumor such as melanoma, head and neck, liver or kidney cancer. The sample in question was CD4+ or CD8+ T cells sorted from blood, obtained in a trial of the OX40 agonist ivuxolimab.

DNA of the CDR3: TGTGCCAGCAGCTTAGAAGGATTTTTAAGCAACACCATATATTTT. This sequence encodes CASSLEGFLSNTIYF. The rearrangement uses TRBV7-2 and TRBJ1-3; D ambiguous. V was clipped by 1 base and J by 7 bases, with 14 bases between them. This CDR3 is 15 amino acids long. Germline CDR1 and CDR2: SGHTA and FQGNSA.